The 14 T cell receptor beta chains in this list originate from one sample, sequenced in a study of beta chain features in type 1 diabetes. What was sequenced were expressed TCRB transcripts, since all of the isolated RNA had been reverse transcribed. Produced via immunoSEQ multiplex PCR; TCRdb's table is partial and in-frame only. The sample has 860,000 or so clones; roughly 17% are singletons. The source material was naive CD4+ T cells from blood. The source is a woman aged 18-35 years in good health.

In this sample, this clone turned up a few times. The J gene is TRBJ2-3, the V gene TRBV11-2; D is unclear. This CDR3 is 16 amino acids long. The ends were cut back, 2 bases at V and 2 bases at J, with 14 bases in the middle. In germline, CDR1 is SGHAT, CDR2 FQNNGV. The CDR3 sequence: CASSLRPDGPTDTQYF. Written as DNA, the CDR3 is TGTGCCAGCAGCTTAAGGCCCGATGGGCCCACAGATACGCAGTATTTT.

The chain uses TRBV19 and TRBJ2-5; 8 positions agree with TRBD2. The DNA end lines up better with TRBJ2-7; the J call may be wrong. Germline loops: CDR1 LNHDA, CDR2 SQIVND (reference sequence). The CDR3 has 14 residues. The CDR3 protein is CASSIGREGDEQYF. CDR3 DNA: TGTGCCAGTAGTATCGGCCGGGAGGGCGACGAGCAGTACTTC.

There are a few counts of this clone. The rearrangement joins TRBV19 to TRBJ2-7; D unresolved. CDR1 is LNHDA and CDR2 is SQIVND in the germline V gene (reference sequence). This CDR3 has 13 residues. The V end was cut by 6 bases, the J end by 1 base, with 10 bases between. Here the CDR3 DNA reads TGTGCCAGTAGCAGCGACCTATCCTACGAGCAGTACTTC. It encodes CASSSDLSYEQYF.

V usage is TRBV7-8 and J usage is TRBJ2-2; D uncertain. This CDR3 has 14 residues. The V gene lost 10 bases and the J gene lost 0 bases, with 12 bases spanning the gap. Germline V CDR1 and CDR2: SGHVS, FQNEAQ. The CDR3 here is CANRKGANTGELFF. The CDR3 bases are TGTGCCAATCGGAAAGGCGCGAACACCGGGGAGCTGTTTTTT.

V usage is TRBV5-3 and J usage is TRBJ1-1; 7 bases line up with TRBD1. TRBV5-3 is an ORF for which the function is uncertain. This CDR3 spans 13 amino acids. The V segment lost 1 base and the J segment 5 bases; nucleotides outside the gene matches: 2. The CDR3 reads CARSLLQGTEAFF. The DNA of the CDR3 is TGTGCCAGAAGCTTGTTACAGGGGACTGAAGCTTTCTTT.

V and J are TRBV25-1 and TRBJ1-1; D gene uncertain. V was shortened by 7 bases and J by 1 base, with 10 bases between the two germline ends. The germline gives CDR1 MGHDK, CDR2 SYGVNS. The CDR3 runs to 13 residues. The CDR3 spells CASTLRENTEAFF. The CDR3 DNA follows: TGTGCCAGCACGCTGCGGGAGAACACTGAAGCTTTCTTT.

The gene calls are TRBV7-9 and TRBJ2-7; D uncertain. The germline V and J ends were trimmed by 5 bases and 3 bases, with 8 bases remaining between them. CDR3 size: 12 residues. Germline-derived CDR1 and CDR2 are SEHNR and FQNEAQ (reference sequence). The CDR3 DNA reads as TGTGCCAGCAGCGTACAAGGCTACGAGCAGTACTTC. Protein: CASSVQGYEQYF.

The V and J genes are TRBV4-3 and TRBJ1-2; 7 positions agree with TRBD1. The V gene's germline CDR1 is LGHNA and CDR2 YSLEER. The length of the CDR3 is 16 residues. Unmatched junction bases numbered 11, after V lost 0 bases and J lost 7 bases. The CDR3 sequence: CASSQDVVGGISGYTF. The CDR3 DNA follows: TGCGCCAGCAGCCAAGATGTGGTAGGGGGCATCTCTGGCTACACCTTC.

The chain uses TRBV28 and TRBJ2-2; possibly TRBD2 for D (6 bases). The CDR3 consists of 13 residues. The V end was cut by 8 bases, the J end by 5 bases, with 12 bases between. Looked up from germline, CDR1 is MDHEN and CDR2 is SYDVKM. In DNA, the CDR3 is TGTGCCAGCGCGGGGATCGGAACCGGGGAGCTGTTTTTT. Translated, it gives CASAGIGTGELFF.

This clone was seen a few times. V usage is TRBV19 and J usage is TRBJ2-7; TRBD1 or TRBD2 may be the D gene (5 bases each). Germline V CDR1 and CDR2: LNHDA, SQIVND (reference sequence). This CDR3 is 15 amino acids long. The V and J ends lost 4 bases and 2 bases respectively, with 15 bases between them. The CDR3 nucleotides are TGTGCCAGTAGTACGCCGGGACGGGCCCCCTACGAGCAGTACTTC. Protein sequence: CASSTPGRAPYEQYF.

This clone has only a few counts. The V and J genes are TRBV10-2 and TRBJ2-1; D remains ambiguous. Germline V gene data show CDR1 as WSHSY and CDR2 as SAAADI. V was cut by 4 bases and J by 0 bases, with 7 bases left in between. The CDR3 length is 14 residues. The CDR3, as DNA: TGCGCCAGCAGTGGGTGGAGCTCCTACAATGAGCAGTTCTTC. Translation gives CASSGWSSYNEQFF.

The chain couples TRBV9 to TRBJ2-6, with 14 bases that match TRBD2. Germline V lookup: CDR1 SGDLS, CDR2 YYNGEE. V shed 5 bases, J shed 12 bases, and the junction held 4 bases outside the gene matches. This CDR3 comprises 14 residues. The CDR3 nucleotides read TGTGCCAGCAGTCGACTAGCGGGAGGGTCCGTCCTGACTTTC. This gives the protein CASSRLAGGSVLTF.

This clone was seen at least ten times. The V gene is TRBV21-1, the J gene TRBJ2-1; the DNA was not compared with TRBD2, the D call given in the table. TRBV21-1 represents a pseudogene. The CDR3 totals 16 residues. The CDR3 DNA sequence: TGTGCCAGCCGCCGAGGGCGGGAGGGCGCGCTAGGGGAGCAGTTCTTC. This codes for CASRRGREGALGEQFF.

The V gene is TRBV5-1, the J gene TRBJ2-7; 7 bases map to TRBD2. J was trimmed by 5 bases and V by 5 bases; bases with no gene match: 10. The CDR3 consists of 14 residues. The germline CDR1 and CDR2 sequences are SGHRS and YFSETQ. The CDR3 here is CASREGGSRDEQYF. The CDR3 DNA reads TGCGCCAGCAGAGAGGGCGGGAGCAGGGACGAGCAGTACTTC.